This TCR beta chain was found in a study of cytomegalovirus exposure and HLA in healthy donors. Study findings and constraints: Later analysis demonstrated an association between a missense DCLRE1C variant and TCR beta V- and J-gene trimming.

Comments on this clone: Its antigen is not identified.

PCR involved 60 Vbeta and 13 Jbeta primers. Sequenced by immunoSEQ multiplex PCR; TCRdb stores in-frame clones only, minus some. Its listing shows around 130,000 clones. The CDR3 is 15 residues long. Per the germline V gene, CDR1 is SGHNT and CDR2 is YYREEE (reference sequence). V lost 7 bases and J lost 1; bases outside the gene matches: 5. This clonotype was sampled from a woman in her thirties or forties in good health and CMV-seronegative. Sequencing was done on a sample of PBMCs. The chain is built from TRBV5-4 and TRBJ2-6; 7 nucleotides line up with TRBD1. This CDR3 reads CASRSGQSGANVLTF. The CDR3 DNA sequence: TGTGCCAGCCGCTCGGGACAGTCTGGGGCCAACGTCCTGACTTTC. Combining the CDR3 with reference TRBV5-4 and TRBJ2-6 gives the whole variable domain ETGVTQSPTHLIKTRGQQVTLRCSSQSGHNTVSWYQQALGQGPQFIFQYYREEENGRGNFPPRFSGLQFPNYSSELNVNALELDDSALYLCASRSGQSGANVLTFGAGSRLTVL.